One sample yielded the 26 T cell receptor beta chains listed below, sequenced in a study of T cell responses to AZD1222 COVID-19 vaccine. Here immunoSEQ multiplex PCR was the method, and the copy in TCRdb shows in-frame clones only, minus some. The data contain 100,000 to 150,000 clones, roughly 90% of them singletons. This specimen was peripheral blood, taken on day 0 of AZD1222 vaccination. The origin of the receptors is an adult in good health.

This clone was seen a single time. The chain has TRBV4-2 and TRBJ1-5; a weak D match, TRBD1 (5 bases). Germline V lookup: CDR1 LGHNA, CDR2 YNFKEQ. CDR3 length: 15 residues. V lost 4 bases and J 4 bases, leaving 14 bases between the germline ends. This CDR3 reads CASSLSGSTNQPQHF. The CDR3 nucleotides read TGTGCCAGCAGCCTCTCAGGGTCCACAAATCAGCCCCAGCATTTT.

In regard to this clone: This CDR3 is also generated by other DNA sequences in the sample. This sequence joins TRBV19 and TRBJ2-7; 8 nucleotides align to TRBD1. The length of the CDR3 is 14 residues. V trimming: 4 bases; J trimming: 1 base; junction bases outside the gene matches: 3. Germline-derived CDR1 and CDR2 are LNHDA and SQIVND (reference sequence). The chain's CDR3 is CASSTGQGSYEQYF. The CDR3 DNA reads as TGTGCCAGTAGTACCGGACAGGGATCCTACGAGCAGTACTTC.

The rearrangement uses TRBV10-3 and TRBJ2-7; D is possibly TRBD1 (6 bases). The germline gives CDR1 ENHRY, CDR2 SYGVKD. This CDR3 has 15 residues. V shed 5 bases and J shed 7 bases, with 21 bases lying between them. This chain's CDR3 is CAISQRDTALREQYF. The CDR3 bases are TGTGCCATCAGTCAACGGGACACAGCATTGAGGGAGCAGTACTTC.

This clone was counted a single time. The rearrangement links TRBV27 to TRBJ2-7, with D unclear. Per the germline V gene, CDR1 is MNHEY and CDR2 is SMNVEV (reference sequence). This CDR3 comprises 12 residues. V dropped 6 bases and J dropped 5 bases, with 11 bases sitting between them. The CDR3 is CASSHSSNEQYF. As DNA, the CDR3 is TGTGCCAGCAGCCATAGTAGTAACGAGCAGTACTTC.

This clone has only one observation. J is TRBJ2-2 and V is TRBV7-2; the D is unclear. CDR3 length: 13 amino acids. From germline, CDR1 is SGHTA and CDR2 FQGNSA. V was pared by 6 bases and J by 4 bases, with 9 bases between. CDR3 nucleotide sequence: TGTGCCAGCAGAGTGGGTGGCACCGGGGAGCTGTTTTTT. It yields the protein CASRVGGTGELFF. Using reference TRBV7-2 and TRBJ2-2 for the parts outside the CDR3, the full variable domain is GAGVSQSPSNKVTEKGKDVELRCDPISGHTALYWYRQSLGQGLEFLIYFQGNSAPDKSGLPSDRFSAERTGGSVSTLTIQRTQQEDSAVYLCASRVGGTGELFFGEGSRLTVL.

This rearrangement joins TRBV6-5 to TRBJ1-4; 9 nucleotides agree with TRBD1. Germline V lookup: CDR1 MNHEY, CDR2 SVGAGI. Trimming at V came to 7 bases and at J to 7 bases, leaving 10 bases not matched to a gene. This CDR3 spans 15 amino acids. This chain's CDR3 is CASKITDRGSEKLFF. DNA for the CDR3: TGTGCCAGCAAAATAACGGACAGGGGAAGTGAAAAACTGTTTTTT.

The chain joins TRBV27 to TRBJ1-4, with no clear D. With 7 bases removed from V and 0 bases from J, the gap between germline ends came to 9 bases. CDR3 size: 14 residues. The germline CDR1 and CDR2 sequences are MNHEY and SMNVEV (reference sequence). DNA for the CDR3: TGTGCCAGCACCTCCTACACAACTAATGAAAAACTGTTTTTT. It yields the protein CASTSYTTNEKLFF. Using reference TRBV27 and TRBJ1-4 for the parts outside the CDR3, the full variable domain is EAQVTQNPRYLITVTGKKLTVTCSQNMNHEYMSWYRQDPGLGLRQIYYSMNVEVTDKGDVPEGYKVSRKEKRNFPLILESPSPNQTSLYFCASTSYTTNEKLFFGSGTQLSVL.

This clone was seen once. CDR3 bases: TGTGCCAGCAGTTACTCGATCTTACATACTGAAGCTTTCTTT. This sequence encodes CASSYSILHTEAFF. The rearrangement joins TRBV6-5 to TRBJ1-1; unclear D gene. This CDR3 contains 14 residues. Germline V gene lookup returns CDR1 MNHEY and CDR2 SVGAGI. The V gene lost 0 bases and the J gene lost 5 bases, with 10 bases spanning the gap.

DNA for the CDR3: TGTGCCAGCAGTGCCGGGATCACCTACGAGCAGTACTTC. It yields the protein CASSAGITYEQYF. J is TRBJ2-7 and V is TRBV19; TRBD2 might be the D (5 bases). Germline V lookup: CDR1 LNHDA, CDR2 SQIVND (reference sequence). This CDR3 is 13 amino acids long. V dropped 9 bases and J dropped 2 bases, with 14 bases sitting between them. The whole variable domain, remainder taken from reference TRBV19 and TRBJ2-7, is DGGITQSPKYLFRKEGQNVTLSCEQNLNHDAMYWYRQDPGQGLRLIYYSQIVNDFQKGDIAEGYSVSREKKESFPLTVTSAQKNPTAFYLCASSAGITYEQYFGPGTRLTVT.

This clone was counted many times. V usage is TRBV28 and J usage is TRBJ2-2, with unresolved D. V lost 4 bases to trimming and J lost 6 bases, with 12 bases between them. The CDR3 spans 14 residues. Germline CDR1 reads MDHEN; CDR2 reads SYDVKM. The CDR3 protein is CASSSRTGSGELFF. CDR3 DNA: TGTGCCAGCAGTTCCCGGACCGGCTCCGGGGAGCTGTTTTTT.

The chain couples TRBV19 to TRBJ2-4; TRBD1 or TRBD2 may be the D gene (5 bases each). The germline V gene has CDR1 LNHDA and CDR2 SQIVND (reference sequence). This CDR3 region has 15 residues. V shed 5 bases and J shed 0 bases, with 11 bases lying between them. The CDR3 reads CASSREGVAKNIQYF. In DNA, the CDR3 is TGTGCCAGTAGTCGGGAAGGGGTAGCCAAAAACATTCAGTACTTC.

Turning to this clone: One junction end does not reproduce the germline sequence, and a read error may be involved. V usage is TRBV13 and J usage is TRBJ1-4, with D unclear. Germline V gives CDR1 PRHDT, CDR2 FYEKMQ (reference sequence). The CDR3 covers 14 residues. CDR3 region: CASSRLGTDEKLFF. As DNA, the CDR3 is TGTGCCAGCAGCCGACTTGGAACTGATGAAAAACTGTTTTTT.

This clone was counted a single time. The chain couples TRBV11-3 to TRBJ2-1; D unresolved. Trimming removed 1 base at V and 6 bases at J, with 4 bases between. The CDR3 covers 12 residues. Germline values: CDR1 SGHNT, CDR2 YENEEA. CDR3 residues: CASSLVGNEQFF. The CDR3 DNA reads as TGTGCCAGCAGCTTAGTAGGCAATGAGCAGTTCTTC.

This clone was observed a single time. This chain connects TRBV6-2 or TRBV6-3 to TRBJ2-3; D call uncertain. CDR1 is MNHEY and CDR2 is SVGEGT in the germline V gene. Trimming cost V 4 bases and J 9 bases, with 17 bases left between them. The CDR3 covers 14 residues. The CDR3 protein is CASSFPSYTNTQYF. The CDR3 region has the DNA TGTGCCAGCAGTTTCCCTTCCTACACGAACACGCAGTATTTT.

V usage is TRBV27 and J usage is TRBJ2-5; D might be TRBD1 or TRBD2, each matching 5 bases. There are 13 residues in the CDR3. Trimming shortened V by 6 bases and J by 4 bases, and 12 bases separated the two germline ends. The germline gives CDR1 MNHEY, CDR2 SMNVEV (reference sequence). The chain's CDR3 is CASREPGRETQYF. The CDR3, as DNA: TGTGCCAGCAGGGAACCGGGACGAGAGACCCAGTACTTC.

This chain joins TRBV7-3 and TRBJ2-3, with D tentatively TRBD1 (6 bases). Trimming stripped 2 bases from V and 3 bases from J, with 9 bases between. The CDR3 consists of 14 residues. Germline lookup yields CDR1 SGHTA and CDR2 FQGTGA. The CDR3 spells CASSLQGITDTQYF. CDR3 DNA: TGTGCCAGCAGCTTACAGGGGATTACAGATACGCAGTATTTT.

The J gene is TRBJ2-7, the V gene TRBV11-2; 9 positions agree with TRBD1. Germline loops: CDR1 SGHAT, CDR2 FQNNGV. V shed 3 bases, J shed 3 bases, and the junction held 6 bases outside the gene matches. This CDR3 is 15 amino acids long. The CDR3 DNA reads TGTGCCAGCAGCTTTATAAAGGGACAGGGCTACGAGCAGTACTTC. This translates into CASSFIKGQGYEQYF. The whole variable domain, remainder taken from reference TRBV11-2 and TRBJ2-7, is EAGVAQSPRYKIIEKRQSVAFWCNPISGHATLYWYQQILGQGPKLLIQFQNNGVVDDSQLPKDRFSAERLKGVDSTLKIQPAKLEDSAVYLCASSFIKGQGYEQYFGPGTRLTVT.

The chain has TRBV4-1 and TRBJ1-6; 7 nucleotides align to TRBD1. The V and J ends lost 0 bases and 10 bases, in that order; junction bases with no gene match: 6. This CDR3 region has 15 residues. Germline-derived CDR1 and CDR2 are MGHRA and YSYEKL. CDR3 in DNA: TGCGCCAGCAGCCAAGACAGGGGGATTGGATCACCCCTCCACTTT. Amino acid sequence: CASSQDRGIGSPLHF.

In DNA form, the CDR3 reads TGTGCCAGCAGTTCCGGGACAGTAGACGAGCAGTACTTC. Protein: CASSSGTVDEQYF. The rearrangement joins TRBV12-3 or TRBV12-4 to TRBJ2-7; 7 bases line up with TRBD1. This CDR3 comprises 13 residues. Losses at the gene ends were 4 bases for V and 5 bases for J; bases not matched to a gene: 5.

This chain links TRBV5-4 with TRBJ1-2; D possibly corresponds to TRBD1 (6 bases). The CDR3 loop spans 20 amino acids. Looked up from germline, CDR1 is SGHNT and CDR2 is YYREEE (reference sequence). V lost 2 bases to trimming and J lost 0 bases, with 26 bases between them. CDR3 loop: CASSLLAGDRPGDTNYGYTF. For the CDR3, the DNA is TGTGCCAGCAGCTTACTTGCAGGGGACCGACCCGGGGACACTAACTATGGCTACACCTTC.

The CDR3 region is CAISEGSRGEDYGYTF. The CDR3 region has the DNA TGTGCCATCAGTGAGGGGTCGAGGGGAGAAGACTATGGCTACACCTTC. This rearrangement joins TRBV10-3 to TRBJ1-2, with D maybe TRBD1 (5 bases). Germline V lookup: CDR1 ENHRY, CDR2 SYGVKD. Trimming pared 2 bases from V and 3 bases from J, leaving 16 bases between. This CDR3 contains 16 residues.

The rearrangement uses TRBV29-1 and TRBJ1-1, with D tentatively TRBD1 (5 bases). From germline, CDR1 is SQVTM and CDR2 ANQGSEA. V shed 5 bases and J shed 1 base, with 8 bases lying between them. The CDR3 has 12 residues. CDR3 sequence reads: CSVWGGNTEAFF. The CDR3 DNA reads TGCAGCGTTTGGGGGGGGAACACTGAAGCTTTCTTT.

This clone was recorded once. V gene TRBV5-6 combines with J gene TRBJ2-2; no clear D. This CDR3 region has 12 residues. V lost 1 base, J lost 3 bases, and 1 base lay in between. Germline V gene data show CDR1 as SGHDT and CDR2 as YYEEEE. The CDR3 spells CASSLYTGELFF. The CDR3 DNA sequence: TGTGCCAGCAGCTTGTACACCGGGGAGCTGTTTTTT.

V and J are TRBV7-9 and TRBJ2-3, with D perhaps being TRBD1 or TRBD2 (5 bases each). Deletions cut 10 bases from V and 2 bases from J, with 13 bases between. The germline CDR1 and CDR2 sequences are SEHNR and FQNEAQ (reference sequence). This CDR3 region has 13 residues. The CDR3 sequence: CAIPYGTTDTQYF. Written as DNA, the CDR3 is TGTGCCATCCCATACGGGACCACAGATACGCAGTATTTT.

This chain joins TRBV6-5 and TRBJ2-7; D might be TRBD1 (6 bases). The germline V gene encodes CDR1 MNHEY and CDR2 SVGAGI. The V gene lost 2 bases and the J gene lost 6 bases, with 14 bases spanning the gap. This CDR3 spans 14 amino acids. CDR3 DNA sequence: TGTGCCAGCAGTTACGGGGGCGCGTTGGCCGAGCAGTACTTC. It yields the protein CASSYGGALAEQYF.

V gene TRBV5-1 combines with J gene TRBJ2-3, with 10 bases identical to TRBD2. Per germline, CDR1 SGHRS and CDR2 YFSETQ. This CDR3 has 14 amino acids. V lost 4 bases to trimming and J lost 6 bases; unmatched junction nucleotides: 5. This chain's CDR3 is CASSTGTSVDTQYF. CDR3 bases: TGCGCCAGCAGCACCGGGACTAGCGTTGATACGCAGTATTTT.